A selection of T cell receptor beta chains follows, all from one sample in a study of blood T cells in healthy people across ages. TCRdb re-derived calls from the 5' RACE reads in MiXCR, one entry per CDR3 protein. The sample lists 1.5 million to 2 million distinct CDR3 sequences, 28% occurring once. Sequences were obtained from blood. The receptors were sampled from a woman in her twenties or thirties in good health. CDR3s include the opening cysteine and the closing phenylalanine or tryptophan. D genes are given only for firm matches. Size tells how often a clone was seen (once, few, many) or the class of an expanded clone, and some rows leave it out.

abundance: .
d_gene: TRBD1
v_gene: TRBV29-1
j_gene: TRBJ1-2
CDR3aa: CSVGTGRANYGYTF
CDR3nt: TGCAGCGTTGGGACAGGCCGAGCTAACTATGGCTACACCTTC

abundance: few
d_gene: .
v_gene: TRBV5-1
j_gene: TRBJ2-7
CDR3aa: CASSYQGQEQYF
CDR3nt: TGCGCCAGCAGCTACCAAGGACAGGAGCAGTACTTC

abundance: few
d_gene: .
v_gene: TRBV5-1
j_gene: TRBJ2-1
CDR3aa: CASSPRGSPTNEQFF
CDR3nt: TGCGCCAGCAGCCCTAGGGGTAGCCCTACCAATGAGCAGTTCTTC

abundance: many
d_gene: TRBD1
v_gene: TRBV29-1
j_gene: TRBJ2-7
CDR3aa: CSGFGTGAPPEQYF
CDR3nt: TGCAGCGGTTTCGGGACAGGGGCTCCTCCCGAGCAGTACTTC

abundance: many
d_gene: .
v_gene: TRBV7-2
j_gene: TRBJ2-5
CDR3aa: CASSPPSWIANQETQYF
CDR3nt: TGTGCCAGCAGTCCCCCCAGCTGGATAGCGAACCAAGAGACCCAGTACTTC

abundance: many
d_gene: .
v_gene: TRBV24-1
j_gene: TRBJ2-7
CDR3aa: CATSDGYEQYF
CDR3nt: TGTGCCACCAGTGATGGTTACGAGCAGTACTTC

abundance: .
d_gene: TRBD2
v_gene: TRBV18
j_gene: TRBJ2-5
CDR3aa: CASSIPRGGRETQYF
CDR3nt: TGTGCCAGCTCAATACCGCGGGGGGGCAGAGAGACCCAGTACTTC

abundance: few
d_gene: TRBD1
v_gene: TRBV12-3/TRBV12-4
j_gene: TRBJ1-1
CDR3aa: CASSPRQGDTEAFF
CDR3nt: TGTGCCAGCAGTCCTCGACAGGGTGACACTGAAGCTTTCTTT

abundance: few
d_gene: TRBD2
v_gene: TRBV7-2
j_gene: TRBJ2-7
CDR3aa: CASSYREGGRGSYEQYF
CDR3nt: TGTGCCAGCAGCTACCGAGAGGGAGGGAGAGGGTCCTACGAGCAGTACTTC

abundance: .
d_gene: .
v_gene: TRBV20-1
j_gene: TRBJ2-6
CDR3aa: CSATGSSGANVLTF
CDR3nt: TGCAGTGCTACAGGGAGCTCTGGGGCCAACGTCCTGACTTTC

abundance: few
d_gene: .
v_gene: TRBV11-2
j_gene: TRBJ1-2
CDR3aa: CASRAFGGMDYGYTF
CDR3nt: TGTGCCAGCCGCGCTTTTGGGGGTATGGACTATGGCTACACCTTC

abundance: .
d_gene: .
v_gene: TRBV29-1
j_gene: TRBJ1-2
CDR3aa: CSASPSDSIPNYGYTF
CDR3nt: TGCAGCGCTAGCCCCTCCGACAGCATACCTAACTATGGCTACACCTTC

abundance: .
d_gene: TRBD2
v_gene: TRBV7-8
j_gene: TRBJ2-1
CDR3aa: CASSVGTRGELF
CDR3nt: TGTGCCAGCAGCGTGGGGACTAGAGGCGAGCTCTTC

abundance: .
d_gene: .
v_gene: TRBV19
j_gene: TRBJ1-5
CDR3aa: CASSAGGTGTAYSNQPQHF
CDR3nt: TGTGCCAGTAGTGCTGGCGGGACGGGGACGGCTTATAGCAATCAGCCCCAGCATTTT

abundance: few
d_gene: .
v_gene: TRBV5-1
j_gene: TRBJ1-1
CDR3aa: CASSLQGSAEAFF
CDR3nt: TGCGCCAGCAGCTTACAGGGATCCGCTGAAGCTTTCTTT

abundance: .
d_gene: .
v_gene: TRBV5-1
j_gene: TRBJ2-5
CDR3aa: CASSTGREVLQETQYF
CDR3nt: TGCGCCAGCAGCACGGGACGGGAAGTACTGCAAGAGACCCAGTACTTC

abundance: many
d_gene: TRBD1
v_gene: TRBV5-1
j_gene: TRBJ2-7
CDR3aa: CASSLSGTGGYEQYF
CDR3nt: TGCGCCAGCAGCTTGTCGGGGACAGGGGGATACGAGCAGTACTTC

abundance: few
d_gene: TRBD2
v_gene: TRBV20-1
j_gene: TRBJ2-3
CDR3aa: CSAGTGTRGFDTQYF
CDR3nt: TGCAGTGCTGGAACCGGGACTAGGGGGTTCGATACGCAGTATTTT

abundance: many
d_gene: .
v_gene: TRBV5-1
j_gene: TRBJ2-5
CDR3aa: CASSWGTGTQETQYF
CDR3nt: TGCGCCAGCAGCTGGGGAACCGGGACACAAGAGACCCAGTACTTC

abundance: few
d_gene: .
v_gene: TRBV19
j_gene: TRBJ2-1
CDR3aa: CASSRGRGAADEQFF
CDR3nt: TGTGCCAGTAGTAGGGGCCGAGGGGCCGCAGATGAGCAGTTCTTC